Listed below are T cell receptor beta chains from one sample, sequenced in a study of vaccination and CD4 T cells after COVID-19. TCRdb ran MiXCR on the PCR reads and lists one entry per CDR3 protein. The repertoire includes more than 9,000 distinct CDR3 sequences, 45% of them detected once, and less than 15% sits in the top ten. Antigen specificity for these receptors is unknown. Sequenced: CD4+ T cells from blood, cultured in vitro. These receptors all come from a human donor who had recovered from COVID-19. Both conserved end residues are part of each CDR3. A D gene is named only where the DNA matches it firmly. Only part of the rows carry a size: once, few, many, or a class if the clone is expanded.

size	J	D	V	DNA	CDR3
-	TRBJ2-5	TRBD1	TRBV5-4	TGTGCCAGCAGCTTAGGGACAGGGTGGCAGGAGACCCAGTACTTC	CASSLGTGWQETQYF
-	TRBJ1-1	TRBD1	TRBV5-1	TGCGCCAGCAGCTTGGTGACAGGGGGCCACCCCAACACTGAAGCTTTCTTT	CASSLVTGGHPNTEAFF
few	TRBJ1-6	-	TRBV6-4	TGTGCCAGCAGTGACATTTCAGGGAGGTCACCCCTCCACTTT	CASSDISGRSPLHF
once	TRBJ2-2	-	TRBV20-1	TGCGGAGTGGCCGTGGGTAGCGGGAACACCGGGGAGCTGTTTTTT	CGVAVGSGNTGELFF
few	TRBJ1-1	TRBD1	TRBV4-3	TGCGCCAGCAGCCACGACAGGGAGTTCGGAGCTTTCTTT	CASSHDREFGAFF
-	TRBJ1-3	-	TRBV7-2	TGTGCCAGCAGCTATACTCGAAACACCATATATTTT	CASSYTRNTIYF
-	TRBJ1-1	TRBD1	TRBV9	TGTGCCAGCAGCCTACACGACAGGGGGCGAGGGGGGAACACTGAAGCTTTCTTT	CASSLHDRGRGGNTEAFF
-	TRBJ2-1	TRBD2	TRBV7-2	TGTGCCAGCAGCGGTAGCGGGGGGCCCCACAATGAGCAGTTCTTC	CASSGSGGPHNEQFF
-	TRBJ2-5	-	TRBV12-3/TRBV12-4	TGTGCCAGCAGTCCCCCTGGACGAAAAGAGACCCAGTACTTC	CASSPPGRKETQYF
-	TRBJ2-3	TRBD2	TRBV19	TGTGCCAGTAGGCGATCGGGACTAGCGGGAGACACAGATACGCAGTATTTT	CASRRSGLAGDTDTQYF
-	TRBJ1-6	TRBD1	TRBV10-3	TGTGCCATCAGGGACAGGGGTCTCAATTCACCCCTCCACTTT	CAIRDRGLNSPLHF
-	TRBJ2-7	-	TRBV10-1	TGCGCCAGCAGTGAGTTCGTGGGTTCCTACGAGCAGTACTTC	CASSEFVGSYEQYF
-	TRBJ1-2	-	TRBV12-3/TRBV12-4	TGTGCCAGCAGCCGTACAGTGATCTATGGCTACACCTTC	CASSRTVIYGYTF
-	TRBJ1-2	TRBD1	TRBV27	TGTGCCAGCAGTTTCAACAGGGGGACCTATGGCTACACCTTC	CASSFNRGTYGYTF
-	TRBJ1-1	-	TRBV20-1	TGCAGTGCTAGAGATCGGGGTACTGGCACTGAAGCTTTCTTT	CSARDRGTGTEAFF
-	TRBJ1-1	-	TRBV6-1	TGTGCCAGCAGGGAATTAAAGAACACTGAAGCTTTCTTT	CASRELKNTEAFF
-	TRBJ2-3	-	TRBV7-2	TGTGCCAGCAGCTTAACGACAGGGACTTCCACAGATACGCAGTATTTT	CASSLTTGTSTDTQYF
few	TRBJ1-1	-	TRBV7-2	TGTGCCAGCAGCTTAGTCAGGATGCAGAACACTGAAGCTTTCTTT	CASSLVRMQNTEAFF
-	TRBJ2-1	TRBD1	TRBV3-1	TGTGCCAGCAGCCAAATGACAGGGGGCACTGAGCAGTTCTTC	CASSQMTGGTEQFF
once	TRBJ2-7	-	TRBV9	TGTGCCAGCAGCGGGGGGGACAGTGCCCCGTTCTACGAGCAGTACTTC	CASSGGDSAPFYEQYF
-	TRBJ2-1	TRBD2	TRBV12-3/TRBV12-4	TGTGCCAGCAGTTTCGGACTAGCGGGGGGGTCCAGTGAGCAGTTCTTC	CASSFGLAGGSSEQFF
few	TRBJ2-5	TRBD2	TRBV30	TGTGCCTGGGACCCTGGACTAGCGGGCGAGACCCAGTACTTC	CAWDPGLAGETQYF
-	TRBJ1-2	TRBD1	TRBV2	TGTGCCAGCAGGACAGGGGGCGGCGGCTACACCTTC	CASRTGGGGYTF
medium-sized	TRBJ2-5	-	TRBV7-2	TGTGCCAGCAGCGGAGGGGGTAGCACCCAAGAGACCCAGTACTTC	CASSGGGSTQETQYF
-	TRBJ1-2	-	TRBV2	TGTGCCAGCAGAGAGGGGTCGACGTTTAACTATGGCTACACCTTC	CASREGSTFNYGYTF
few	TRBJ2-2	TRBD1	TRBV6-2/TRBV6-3	TGTGCCAGCAGGAGGACAGGGGCGTCATCCGGGGAGCTGTTTTTT	CASRRTGASSGELFF
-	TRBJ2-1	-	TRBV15	TGTGCCACCAGCAGCGGAACAGGGAGCTCCTACAATGAGCAGTTCTTC	CATSSGTGSSYNEQFF
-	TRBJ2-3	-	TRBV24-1	TGTGCCACCAGTGACCGTCGGTCGGGGACCCTGCTACAAGATACGCAGTATTTT	CATSDRRSGTLLQDTQYF
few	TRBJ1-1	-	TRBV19	TGTGCCAGTAGTAGGACACCGAACACTGAAGCTTTCTTT	CASSRTPNTEAFF
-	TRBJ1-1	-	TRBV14	TGTGCCAGCAGCCGGGGGATCGAAGCTTTCTTT	CASSRGIEAFF
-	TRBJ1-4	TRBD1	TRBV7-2	TGTGCCAGCAGCTTAGGTGGACAGGGCGGGGGAAAACTGTTTTTT	CASSLGGQGGGKLFF
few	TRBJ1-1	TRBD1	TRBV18	TGTGCCAGCTCACACCGACAGGGGAGCACTGAAGCTTTCTTT	CASSHRQGSTEAFF
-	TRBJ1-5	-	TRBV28	TGTGCCAGCCAGAAGGGCAGATTCGTGGGGCCCCAGCATTTT	CASQKGRFVGPQHF
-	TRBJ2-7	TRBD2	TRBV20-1	TGCAGTGCTAGAGTGCCTAGCGGCTCCTACGAGCAGTACTTC	CSARVPSGSYEQYF
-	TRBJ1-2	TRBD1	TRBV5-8	TGTGCCAGCAGCTCGGCGGAGAGGACAGGGAGTAATGGCTACACCTTC	CASSSAERTGSNGYTF
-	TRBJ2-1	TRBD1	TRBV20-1	TGCAGTGCTACCCGAGGACAGGGGGCAGGCAATGAGCAGTTCTTC	CSATRGQGAGNEQFF
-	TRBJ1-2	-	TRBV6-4	TGTGCCAGCACCTCCACCTCCACGGGACGGATTTATGGCTACACCTTC	CASTSTSTGRIYGYTF
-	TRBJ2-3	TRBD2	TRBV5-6	TGTGCCAGCAGCATCAGTACAGCGGGAGTCGGGAGAGATACGCAGTATTTT	CASSISTAGVGRDTQYF
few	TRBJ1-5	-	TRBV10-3	TGTGCCATCAGTGAGTCTCCGGCGGAGCGAGGTCCCCAGCATTTT	CAISESPAERGPQHF
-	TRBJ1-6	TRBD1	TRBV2	TGTGCCAGCAGTCCACAGGGGGGGAACTCACCCCTCCACTTT	CASSPQGGNSPLHF
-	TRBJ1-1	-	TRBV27	TGTGCCAGCGGTCTAAGGGTGGGCACTGAAGCTTTCTTT	CASGLRVGTEAFF
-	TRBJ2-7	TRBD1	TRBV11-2	TGTGCCAGCAGCCACGTCCGGGACAGGGCTTACGAGCAGTACTTC	CASSHVRDRAYEQYF
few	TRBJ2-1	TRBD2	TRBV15	TGTGCCACCAGCAAAACTAGCGATAACAATGAGCAGTTCTTC	CATSKTSDNNEQFF
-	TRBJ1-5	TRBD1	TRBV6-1	TGTGCCAGCACCTCAATCGGACAGGGGAGCAATCAGCCCCAGCATTTT	CASTSIGQGSNQPQHF
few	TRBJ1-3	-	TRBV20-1	TGCAGTGCTAGGGACAGCTCTGGAAACACCATATATTTT	CSARDSSGNTIYF
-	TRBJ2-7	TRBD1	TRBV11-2	TGTGCCAGCAGGACGGACAGGGGACGGGGCGAGCAGTACTTC	CASRTDRGRGEQYF
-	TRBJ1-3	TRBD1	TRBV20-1	TGCAGTGCCGTCACAGGGGCAGGAAACACCATATATTTT	CSAVTGAGNTIYF
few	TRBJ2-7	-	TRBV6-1	TGTGCCAGCAGGAGGACAGCCCAGAGCTACGAGCAGTACTTC	CASRRTAQSYEQYF
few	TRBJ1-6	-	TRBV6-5	TGTGCCAGCAGTTACGCGGAAGATAATTCACCCCTCCACTTT	CASSYAEDNSPLHF
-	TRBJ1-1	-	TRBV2	TGTGCCAGCAGAAACCCTGGACGTCGGGAGGGCATGAACACTGAAGCTTTCTTT	CASRNPGRREGMNTEAFF
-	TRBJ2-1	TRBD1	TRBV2	TGTGCCACCCCTACGCCCGGGACAGGGGGCCATGAGCAGTTCTTC	CATPTPGTGGHEQFF